The 10 T cell receptor beta chains below were found in one sample sequenced in a study of identical twins. TCRdb used MiXCR to reprocess the 5' RACE reads, holding one entry per CDR3 protein. This table holds approximately 150,000 distinct CDR3 sequences, roughly 3.5% found once. The specimen sequenced was memory T cells sorted from blood. These receptors were collected from a man between 18 and 35 years old in good health.

This clonotype was seen at least ten times. The V gene is TRBV29-1, the J gene TRBJ2-5, with a possible D match to TRBD1 (6 bases). Germline CDR1 SQVTM, CDR2 ANQGSEA. The CDR3 contains 12 residues. The CDR3 DNA reads TGCAGGACTTGTCAGGGGACGGAGACCCAGTACTTC. It specifies CRTCQGTETQYF.

In this sample, this clonotype turned up many times. V gene TRBV5-1 combines with J gene TRBJ1-2; TRBD1 matches at 7 bases. Per the germline V gene, CDR1 is SGHRS and CDR2 is YFSETQ. This CDR3 comprises 16 residues. The J segment lost 8 bases and the V segment lost 4 bases, leaving 17 bases of the junction unmatched. The chain's CDR3 is CASSPGTALGGSGYTF. Written as DNA, the CDR3 is TGCGCCAGCAGCCCGGGGACAGCCTTAGGGGGGAGCGGCTACACCTTC.

This clonotype was counted at least ten times. The rearrangement joins TRBV19 to TRBJ1-5; 7 bases are a match to TRBD1. V lost 5 bases and J lost 7; bases outside the gene matches: 2. CDR1 and CDR2 (germline): LNHDA, SQIVND (reference sequence). CDR3 length: 12 amino acids. DNA of the CDR3: TGTGCCAGTAGTTTCAGGGGGCAGCCCCAGCATTTT. It is translated as CASSFRGQPQHF.

The sample holds a few counts of this clonotype. The chain couples TRBV5-1 to TRBJ2-2; weak D call: TRBD2 (5 bases). V lost 0 bases to trimming and J lost 4 bases, with 10 bases between them. The CDR3 contains 15 residues. The germline V gene encodes CDR1 SGHRS and CDR2 YFSETQ. The CDR3 DNA follows: TGCGCCAGCAGCTTGGACGTCGGGGTCACCGGGGAGCTGTTTTTT. This sequence encodes CASSLDVGVTGELFF.

This clonotype came up many times. The V gene is TRBV3-1, the J gene TRBJ1-6; D is unresolved. Germline V CDR1 and CDR2: LGHDT, YNNKEL (reference sequence). This CDR3 has 15 residues. V was trimmed by 2 bases and J by 14 bases, leaving 19 bases between them. CDR3 coding DNA: TGTGCCAGCAGCCAATCCCTTCGACGGCAGGTTTCCCTCCACTTT. This codes for CASSQSLRRQVSLHF.

This clonotype was counted between two and nine times. This chain connects TRBV6-1 to TRBJ1-2; tentatively, D is TRBD1 (5 bases). Germline assignment: CDR1 MNHNS and CDR2 SASEGT. This CDR3 comprises 13 residues. The V gene lost 1 base and the J gene lost 6 bases, with 9 bases spanning the gap. The CDR3 here is CASSEGQKDGYTF. The CDR3 coding sequence is TGTGCCAGCAGTGAAGGACAGAAGGATGGCTACACCTTC.

This clonotype was counted at least ten times. The chain links TRBV6-2 or TRBV6-3 to TRBJ2-2; no definite D call. The CDR3 is 14 amino acids. Trimming took off 0 bases at V and 4 bases at J, with 6 bases between the two ends. The germline V gene encodes CDR1 MNHEY and CDR2 SVGEGT. The CDR3 is CASSYSTPTGELFF. Here the CDR3 DNA reads TGTGCCAGCAGTTACTCGACCCCCACCGGGGAGCTGTTTTTT.

This clonotype was picked up many times. In DNA form, the CDR3 reads TGTGCCACCAGTGACAGGGGGAAACAAGAGACCCAGTACTTC. This gives the protein CATSDRGKQETQYF. The chain links TRBV24-1 to TRBJ2-5, with TRBD1 matching over 7 bases. Germline CDR1 KGHDR, CDR2 SFDVKD. With 4 bases clipped from V and 2 bases from J, the junction kept 3 bases outside the gene matches. The CDR3 runs 14 residues.

In its sample, this clonotype was seen once. A read error is possible here, since a much larger clone lies one base away. The chain is built from TRBV15 and TRBJ2-3; possibly TRBD2 for D (6 bases). Germline assignment: CDR1 LNHNV and CDR2 YYDKDF (reference sequence). The CDR3 is made up of 14 amino acids. CDR3 sequence: CGTSRVGGLDTQYF. In nucleotides, the CDR3 is TGTGGCACCAGCAGAGTGGGGGGACTAGATACGCAGTATTTT.

This clonotype was recorded at least ten times. This rearrangement joins TRBV14 to TRBJ2-5; no clear D gene. Germline V gene data show CDR1 as SGHDN and CDR2 as FVKESK. V was shortened by 2 bases and J by 3 bases, with 7 bases between the two germline ends. The CDR3 has 13 residues. CDR3 DNA sequence: TGTGCCAGCAGCCAAACCCGAAAAGAGACCCAGTACTTC. It yields the protein CASSQTRKETQYF.